This T cell receptor beta chain was obtained from a study of cytomegalovirus exposure and HLA in healthy donors. Only a few counts were recorded for this clone. The CDR3 is made up of 14 amino acids. Germline-derived CDR1 and CDR2 are SNHLY and FYNNEI. Trimming removed 6 bases from V and 0 bases from J; junction bases left unmatched: 1. The PCR ran on 60 Vbeta and 13 Jbeta primers. Repertoires were generated with immunoSEQ multiplex PCR, while TCRdb's copy carries only in-frame clones and drops some. Seen here are around 200,000 clones, about 80% observed once, and the top ten hold about 0.6%. The source material was PBMCs. The receptor's source is a woman aged 40 to 50 in good health and CMV-seronegative. The gene calls are TRBV2 and TRBJ1-3, with 8 bases that match TRBD1. The CDR3 coding sequence is TGTGCCAGCAGGGACAGGGTCTCTGGAAACACCATATATTTT. This translates into CASRDRVSGNTIYF. Using reference TRBV2 and TRBJ1-3 for the parts outside the CDR3, the full variable domain is EPEVTQTPSHQVTQMGQEVILRCVPISNHLYFYWYRQILGQKVEFLVSFYNNEISEKSEIFDDQFSVERPDGSNFTLKIRSTKLEDSAMYFCASRDRVSGNTIYFGEGSWLTVV.